The 6 T cell receptor beta chains below all came from one sample that was sequenced in a study of identical twins. TCRdb independently ran MiXCR on the 5' RACE reads; one entry per CDR3 protein. The sample records fewer than 900,000 distinct CDR3 sequences, roughly 18% being singletons. A further study also used this sample, focusing on T cells expressing NK-cell markers.

Sequencing used PBMCs. These receptors originate from a young woman in good health.

The rearrangement uses TRBV20-1 and TRBJ2-1, with 9 nucleotides matching TRBD2. Per the germline V gene, CDR1 is DFQATT and CDR2 is SNEGSKA (reference sequence). This CDR3 has 15 amino acids. Unmatched junction bases numbered 8, after V lost 6 bases and J lost 2 bases. In nucleotides, the CDR3 is TGCAGTGCCGACTCCGGGACTAGCCCCTACAATGAGCAGTTCTTC. It encodes CSADSGTSPYNEQFF.

The V and J genes are TRBV7-2 and TRBJ2-1; D not resolved. The CDR3 covers 14 residues. Deletions cut 9 bases from V and 6 bases from J, with 18 bases between. Germline values: CDR1 SGHTA, CDR2 FQGNSA. DNA for the CDR3: TGTGCCAGTTGGCGCAGAAGTACTCCCAATGAGCAGTTCTTC. It is translated as CASWRRSTPNEQFF.

V gene TRBV7-6 combines with J gene TRBJ2-3, with D possibly matching TRBD2 (6 bases). CDR1 is SGHVS, CDR2 FNYEAQ, per germline. V was shortened by 4 bases and J by 5 bases, with 16 bases between the two germline ends. This CDR3 region has 15 residues. For the CDR3, the DNA is TGTGCCAGCAGCTCAACCGGGAGTTGGGTAGATACGCAGTATTTT. Amino acids: CASSSTGSWVDTQYF. Using reference TRBV7-6 and TRBJ2-3 for the parts outside the CDR3, the full variable domain is GAGVSQSPRYKVTKRGQDVALRCDPISGHVSLYWYRQALGQGPEFLTYFNYEAQQDKSGLPNDRFSAERPEGSISTLTIQRTEQRDSAMYRCASSSTGSWVDTQYFGPGTRLTVL.

This clonotype was observed many times. V usage is TRBV27 and J usage is TRBJ2-7, with TRBD2 matching 13 bases. V lost 6 bases and J lost 3; bases outside the gene matches: 5. Germline assignment: CDR1 MNHEY and CDR2 SMNVEV (reference sequence). The CDR3 consists of 15 residues. The CDR3 coding sequence is TGTGCCAGCAGACTTGGGACTAGCGGGAACTACGAGCAGTACTTC. Translating gives CASRLGTSGNYEQYF.

In this sample, this clonotype turned up a few times. The chain links TRBV2 to TRBJ2-1; D unclear. With 2 bases removed from V and 9 bases from J, the gap between germline ends came to 5 bases. The CDR3 is made up of 11 amino acids. CDR1 SNHLY and CDR2 FYNNEI come from the germline V gene. The CDR3 DNA reads as TGTGCCAGCAGTGAAACGGGTGAGCAGTTCTTC. It yields the protein CASSETGEQFF.

The gene calls are TRBV19 and TRBJ2-7; D is uncertain. V lost 2 bases and J lost 4, with 18 bases in between. The CDR3 has 16 residues. Germline V lookup: CDR1 LNHDA, CDR2 SQIVND (reference sequence). The CDR3 nucleotides are TGTGCCAGTAGTATAACCCCGGCCTGGAGATCGTACGAGCAGTACTTC. It specifies CASSITPAWRSYEQYF. Together with reference TRBV19 and TRBJ2-7, the CDR3 gives the full variable domain: DGGITQSPKYLFRKEGQNVTLSCEQNLNHDAMYWYRQDPGQGLRLIYYSQIVNDFQKGDIAEGYSVSREKKESFPLTVTSAQKNPTAFYLCASSITPAWRSYEQYFGPGTRLTVT.